The 11 T cell receptor beta chains presented below share a single source sample, sequenced in a study of OX40 agonist ivuxolimab in advanced cancers. TCRdb's copy holds only in-frame clones and misses some; the assay was immunoSEQ multiplex PCR. The data contain roughly 80,000 clones, less than 95% of them singletons. This specimen was CD4+ or CD8+ T cells sorted from blood, taken in a trial of the OX40 agonist ivuxolimab. All receptors derive from an adult with an advanced solid tumor such as melanoma, head and neck, liver or kidney cancer.

The J gene is TRBJ2-3, the V gene TRBV5-4; 11 nucleotides match TRBD1. The ends lost 4 bases at V and 3 bases at J; junction bases unmatched: 4. The CDR3 runs to 15 residues. The germline gives CDR1 SGHNT, CDR2 YYREEE (reference sequence). CDR3 DNA sequence: TGTGCCAGCAGCGGACAGGGGGCAAGGACAGATACGCAGTATTTT. It specifies CASSGQGARTDTQYF.

This clone turned up a few times. In nucleotides, the CDR3 is TGTGCCAGCAGGGCAGGGATCTTCTCTGGGGCCAACGTCCTGACTTTC. The encoded protein is CASRAGIFSGANVLTF. The genes are TRBV2 and TRBJ2-6; tentative D call: TRBD1 (5 bases). With 6 bases removed from V and 0 bases from J, the gap between germline ends came to 12 bases. This CDR3 is 16 amino acids long. The germline gives CDR1 SNHLY, CDR2 FYNNEI.

In its sample, this clone was seen a few times. Here the CDR3 DNA reads TGTGCCAGCAGCTTAGGTTGGCGGTACACCGGGGAGCTGTTTTTT. Translating it yields CASSLGWRYTGELFF. The V call is TRBV5-4, the J call TRBJ2-2; D uncertain. V lost 2 bases and J 3 bases, leaving 11 bases between the germline ends. This CDR3 spans 15 amino acids. Germline assignment: CDR1 SGHNT and CDR2 YYREEE (reference sequence).

The chain combines TRBV7-9 with TRBJ2-1; the match to TRBD2 covers 11 bases. CDR1 is SEHNR and CDR2 is FQNEAQ in the germline V gene (reference sequence). Losses at the gene ends were 5 bases for V and 2 bases for J; bases not matched to a gene: 2. The CDR3 has 15 residues. The CDR3 loop is CASSVLAGAYNEQFF. The CDR3 DNA reads TGTGCCAGCAGCGTACTAGCGGGGGCCTACAATGAGCAGTTCTTC.

The V gene is TRBV28, the J gene TRBJ2-7; possibly TRBD1 or TRBD2 for D (5 bases each). This CDR3 region has 15 residues. Germline lookup yields CDR1 MDHEN and CDR2 SYDVKM. The germline V and J ends were trimmed by 8 bases and 0 bases, with 17 bases remaining between them. CDR3 loop: CASLGVRGSSYEQYF. The CDR3 region has the DNA TGTGCCAGCCTCGGGGTTAGGGGATCCTCCTACGAGCAGTACTTC.

The chain joins TRBV27 to TRBJ2-1, with D possibly TRBD2 on 6 matching bases. The CDR3 covers 13 residues. The germline CDR1 and CDR2 sequences are MNHEY and SMNVEV (reference sequence). V dropped 8 bases and J dropped 3 bases, with 11 bases sitting between them. The CDR3, as DNA: TGTGCCAGCTGGACTACGCTCTACAATGAGCAGTTCTTC. It yields the protein CASWTTLYNEQFF.

The gene calls are TRBV9 and TRBJ2-5, with 9 nucleotides matching TRBD1. The CDR3 consists of 16 residues. Germline V lookup: CDR1 SGDLS, CDR2 YYNGEE. V was clipped by 0 bases and J by 4 bases; unmatched bases: 7. In DNA form, the CDR3 reads TGTGCCAGCAGCGTAGGAACAGGGGGCGAAGGAGAGACCCAGTACTTC. This gives the protein CASSVGTGGEGETQYF.

In regard to this clone: Other DNA variants within this sample encode the same CDR3. In DNA form, the CDR3 reads TGTGCCACCAGCAGGGCGTTGAACACTGAAGCTTTCTTT. This encodes CATSRALNTEAFF. The chain carries TRBV15 and TRBJ1-1; no clear D. The germline CDR1 and CDR2 sequences are LNHNV and YYDKDF (reference sequence). The V end lost 3 bases, the J end lost 0 bases, and 5 bases lay between the germline ends. This CDR3 comprises 13 residues.

The rearrangement joins TRBV7-2 to TRBJ1-6, with D maybe TRBD1 (5 bases). Trimming took 1 base from V and 6 from J, leaving 10 bases between them. This CDR3 is built from 15 residues. Germline values: CDR1 SGHTA, CDR2 FQGNSA. The CDR3: CASSLEGQTNSPLHF. The CDR3 DNA reads TGTGCCAGCAGCTTAGAGGGGCAGACTAATTCACCCCTCCACTTT. Using reference TRBV7-2 and TRBJ1-6 for the parts outside the CDR3, the full variable domain is GAGVSQSPSNKVTEKGKDVELRCDPISGHTALYWYRQSLGQGLEFLIYFQGNSAPDKSGLPSDRFSAERTGGSVSTLTIQRTQQEDSAVYLCASSLEGQTNSPLHFGNGTRLTVT.

The chain uses TRBV30 and TRBJ1-4; D perhaps matches TRBD1 (5 bases). V shed 5 bases and J shed 3 bases, with 10 bases lying between them. This CDR3 has 13 amino acids. The germline CDR1 and CDR2 sequences are GTSNPN and SVGIG (reference sequence). The CDR3 region is CAWGPGPNEKLFF. The CDR3 DNA sequence: TGTGCCTGGGGACCGGGACCTAATGAAAAACTGTTTTTT.

The V gene is TRBV7-2, the J gene TRBJ2-1, with a tentative D call TRBD1 (6 bases). CDR3 size: 15 residues. In germline, CDR1 is SGHTA, CDR2 FQGNSA. With 1 base removed from V and 8 bases from J, the gap between germline ends came to 15 bases. The CDR3 region is CASSLGGAQGYEQFF. CDR3 coding DNA: TGTGCCAGCAGCTTAGGAGGGGCACAGGGCTATGAGCAGTTCTTC.